The TCR beta chain described here comes from a study of T cell responses to AZD1222 COVID-19 vaccine. The study's findings and limits: The donor cohort was predominantly white British with a female majority, and clonal diversity may have been underestimated. In the spike-specific TCR repertoire, nearly half reportedly target unmutated variant regions.

Of note for this clone: Its antigen is unidentified.

Generated by immunoSEQ multiplex PCR, the TCRdb table keeps only in-frame clones and is missing some. The sample has around 100,000 clones, approximately 83% seen once; the top ten hold roughly 9%. This TCR came from an adult in good health. The specimen was peripheral blood, collected on day 0 of AZD1222 vaccination.

The CDR3 region has the DNA TGTGCCAGCAGCTCGCGACTCGGAGGGGGCACAGATACGCAGTATTTT. The encoded protein is CASSSRLGGGTDTQYF. This chain connects TRBV7-2 to TRBJ2-3; possibly TRBD2 for D (6 bases). This CDR3 spans 16 amino acids. Germline V lookup: CDR1 SGHTA, CDR2 FQGNSA. V gave up 4 bases and J gave up 1 base, with 15 bases separating them.